Each of the 30 T cell receptor beta chains below was sequenced from the same sample in a study of T cell repertoires in cytomegalovirus infection. Antigens of these TCRs are unknown. TCRdb re-derived calls from the reads in MiXCR, one entry per CDR3 protein. Of some 310,000 distinct CDR3 sequences detected, around 25% appear once; the ten largest clones hold about an eighth. Sequencing was performed on cultured PBMCs, taken from culture after CMV antigen stimulation. Receptors originate from a human donor in good health (CMV status not recorded). Some clones in this sample may be carry-over from other donors' samples.

This chain uses TRBV11-2 with TRBJ2-2; 11 nucleotides agree with TRBD1. CDR3 length: 14 residues. Looked up from germline, CDR1 is SGHAT and CDR2 is FQNNGV. Germline trimming cut 3 bases from V and 7 bases from J; bases unmatched to any gene: 1. The CDR3 DNA sequence: TGTGCCAGCAGCTTCGGGACAGGGGGCGGGGAGCTGTTTTTT. This sequence encodes CASSFGTGGGELFF.

This CDR3 reads CATSREGQSNSPLHF. CDR3 coding DNA: TGTGCCACCAGCAGAGAAGGACAGTCTAATTCACCCCTCCACTTT. The V and J genes are TRBV15 and TRBJ1-6, with a weak D call TRBD1 (6 bases). V was clipped by 0 bases and J by 6 bases, with 9 bases between them. CDR3 length equals 15 residues. Looked up from germline, CDR1 is LNHNV and CDR2 is YYDKDF (reference sequence).

This clonotype was recorded many times. The chain uses TRBV5-1 and TRBJ2-7, with 7 bases aligning to TRBD2. From germline, CDR1 is SGHRS and CDR2 YFSETQ. Trimming took 2 bases from V and 0 from J; bases not matched to a gene: 5. This CDR3 has 15 amino acids. The CDR3 DNA reads as TGCGCCAGCAGCTTACCCGGGACTAACTCCTACGAGCAGTACTTC. Residues: CASSLPGTNSYEQYF.

J is TRBJ1-1 and V is TRBV6-2 or TRBV6-3; TRBD1 aligns across 7 bases. Unmatched junction bases numbered 1, after V lost 4 bases and J lost 2 bases. CDR1 is MNHEY, CDR2 SVGEGT, per germline. The CDR3 totals 13 residues. The CDR3 reads CASSWTGNTEAFF. The CDR3 DNA reads as TGTGCCAGCAGTTGGACAGGAAACACTGAAGCTTTCTTT.

At least ten counts were recorded for this clonotype. The rearrangement joins TRBV7-8 to TRBJ2-1; TRBD2 is a possible D gene (5 bases). Germline lookup yields CDR1 SGHVS and CDR2 FQNEAQ. Trimming stripped 6 bases from V and 8 bases from J, with 20 bases between. The CDR3 has 15 amino acids. The CDR3 is CASSLGSTSYDEQFF. CDR3 nucleotide sequence: TGTGCCAGCAGTTTGGGGAGTACTAGTTATGATGAGCAGTTCTTC.

The rearrangement links TRBV27 to TRBJ2-7; 11 bases map to TRBD2. Trimming at V came to 5 bases and at J to 7 bases, leaving 7 bases not matched to a gene. Germline CDR1 is MNHEY and CDR2 is SMNVEV (reference sequence). The CDR3 consists of 14 residues. This chain's CDR3 is CASSLGLAGFEQYF. CDR3 coding DNA: TGTGCCAGCAGTCTCGGACTAGCGGGTTTTGAGCAGTACTTC.

The chain carries TRBV20-1 and TRBJ2-1; 13 bases are a match to TRBD2. Trimming cost V 5 bases and J 7 bases; bases outside gene matches: 8. The CDR3 is 15 amino acids. Germline V gene sequence: CDR1 DFQATT, CDR2 SNEGSKA (reference sequence). CDR3 loop: CSASPLAGGPNEQFF. CDR3 DNA: TGCAGTGCTTCCCCACTAGCGGGAGGGCCAAATGAGCAGTTCTTC.

The rearrangement links TRBV18 to TRBJ1-2, with 9 positions matching TRBD1. V shed 3 bases, J shed 5 bases, and the junction held 10 bases outside the gene matches. The CDR3 totals 16 residues. Germline loops: CDR1 KGHSH, CDR2 LQKENI. The chain's CDR3 is CASSPSYGGTGYGYTF. The CDR3 nucleotides read TGTGCCAGCTCACCCAGCTATGGTGGGACAGGGTATGGCTACACCTTC.

This clonotype was detected only a few times. Written as DNA, the CDR3 is TGTGCCAGCAGGGCAGACAGGGCGCTAGCGGGAGGGCGGTCGGACACCGGGGAGCTGTTTTTT. This sequence encodes CASRADRALAGGRSDTGELFF. The V gene is TRBV28, the J gene TRBJ2-2, with TRBD2 identical over 12 bases. The CDR3 totals 21 residues. Germline V CDR1 and CDR2: MDHEN, SYDVKM. The V segment lost 6 bases and the J segment 3 bases; nucleotides outside the gene matches: 20.

The V call is TRBV7-9, the J call TRBJ2-5, with a possible D match to TRBD1 (6 bases). Germline V gene lookup returns CDR1 SEHNR and CDR2 FQNEAQ (reference sequence). This CDR3 is 14 amino acids long. V was clipped by 3 bases and J by 2 bases, with 10 bases between them. For the CDR3, the DNA is TGTGCCAGCAGCTTCGACAGGAAACAAGAGACCCAGTACTTC. It encodes CASSFDRKQETQYF.

The chain couples TRBV19 to TRBJ1-2; D is ambiguous. V shed 10 bases and J shed 4 bases, with 19 bases lying between them. Germline assignment: CDR1 LNHDA and CDR2 SQIVND (reference sequence). The CDR3 has 14 residues. The CDR3: CATGGPPLVYGYTF. CDR3 coding DNA: TGTGCCACTGGAGGGCCCCCACTCGTCTATGGCTACACCTTC.

The chain is built from TRBV12-3 or TRBV12-4 and TRBJ1-6; D gene uncertain. The CDR3 has 14 amino acids. V was trimmed by 1 base and J by 8 bases, leaving 9 bases between them. The CDR3 sequence: CASSLGVSHSPLHF. The CDR3 DNA is TGTGCCAGCAGTTTAGGTGTGTCCCATTCACCCCTCCACTTT.

This clonotype turned up a few times. V is TRBV7-2 and J is TRBJ2-5, with 7 nucleotides matching TRBD2. V shed 8 bases, J shed 4 bases, and the junction held 7 bases outside the gene matches. The CDR3 is made up of 13 amino acids. CDR1 and CDR2 (germline): SGHTA, FQGNSA. CDR3 sequence reads: CASEGGSIETQYF. The CDR3 nucleotides read TGTGCCAGCGAGGGCGGGAGTATAGAGACCCAGTACTTC.

The rearrangement links TRBV4-1 to TRBJ2-7, with D unclear. CDR1 is MGHRA, CDR2 YSYEKL, per germline. Trimming took off 4 bases at V and 2 bases at J, with 15 bases between the two ends. The CDR3 covers 15 residues. The CDR3 DNA reads TGCGCCAGCAGCCCAGGTTTGGGCAGAACCTACGAGCAGTACTTC. Protein: CASSPGLGRTYEQYF.

This clonotype was detected a few times. V and J are TRBV12-3 or TRBV12-4 and TRBJ2-2; 8 bases are a match to TRBD2. V was clipped by 3 bases and J by 8 bases; unmatched bases: 11. The CDR3 is 16 residues long. The CDR3 DNA is TGTGCCAGCAGTTTGGAGCAGCGGGAGTTAACGGGGGAGCTGTTTTTT. Translation: CASSLEQRELTGELFF.

The chain employs TRBV20-1 and TRBJ2-1; a weak D match, TRBD2 (5 bases). With 3 bases removed from V and 0 bases from J, the gap between germline ends came to 12 bases. There are 15 residues in the CDR3. Germline CDR1 DFQATT, CDR2 SNEGSKA (reference sequence). The CDR3 bases are TGCAGTGCTAGTTCCCGGGAAGGCTCCTACAATGAGCAGTTCTTC. Translation gives CSASSREGSYNEQFF.

This chain links TRBV30 with TRBJ2-5; unclear D gene. The CDR3 runs 14 residues. Per germline, CDR1 GTSNPN and CDR2 SVGIG (reference sequence). Trimming removed 0 bases at V and 1 base at J, with 9 bases between. CDR3 DNA: TGTGCCTGGAGTGTACGGCAGCCCCAAGAGACCCAGTACTTC. Translated: CAWSVRQPQETQYF.

This clonotype has a handful of counts. Here the CDR3 reads CASSYDRVANYGYTF. The CDR3 nucleotides read TGTGCCAGCAGCTACGACAGGGTAGCTAACTATGGCTACACCTTC. The rearrangement joins TRBV7-6 to TRBJ1-2; 7 bases are shared with TRBD1. After removal of 4 bases from V and 0 bases from J, the junction contained 5 bases not matched to a gene. The CDR3 sequence is 15 residues long. Germline CDR1 and CDR2: SGHVS and FNYEAQ.

This chain joins TRBV7-9 and TRBJ2-1; tentative D call: TRBD2 (5 bases). V lost 3 bases and J 7 bases, leaving 13 bases between the germline ends. Per the germline V gene, CDR1 is SEHNR and CDR2 is FQNEAQ (reference sequence). CDR3 length equals 14 residues. The CDR3 nucleotides read TGTGCCAGCAGCTTCCGGCTAGCCCCAAATGAGCAGTTCTTC. Protein: CASSFRLAPNEQFF.

This clonotype was seen a few times. The V call is TRBV2, the J call TRBJ2-1; D might be TRBD2 (6 bases). The CDR3 has 15 amino acids. The germline gives CDR1 SNHLY, CDR2 FYNNEI. V was pared by 5 bases and J by 0 bases, with 11 bases between. CDR3 region: CASSSTSYSYNEQFF. CDR3 sequence (DNA): TGTGCCAGCAGTTCGACTAGTTACTCCTACAATGAGCAGTTCTTC.

This clonotype was seen a handful of times. The chain links TRBV28 to TRBJ2-1, with 9 nucleotides matching TRBD2. Germline CDR1 is MDHEN and CDR2 is SYDVKM. V lost 4 bases, J lost 5 bases, and 6 bases stayed unmatched. This CDR3 comprises 15 residues. The CDR3, as DNA: TGTGCCAGCAGTTGGGCTAGCGGGACCAACAATGAGCAGTTCTTC. It specifies CASSWASGTNNEQFF.

This clonotype was observed many times. The CDR3 DNA reads as TGTGCCAGCAGCTTAGTACCCGGGGAGCTGTTTTTT. Its translation: CASSLVPGELFF. The chain uses TRBV7-9 and TRBJ2-2; D is unclear. The germline CDR1 and CDR2 sequences are SEHNR and FQNEAQ (reference sequence). Trimming left V 1 base short and J 6 bases short, with 3 bases between. This CDR3 region has 12 residues.

This rearrangement joins TRBV10-3 to TRBJ2-7, with 12 bases matching TRBD1. Germline loops: CDR1 ENHRY, CDR2 SYGVKD. This CDR3 contains 14 residues. V lost 10 bases and J lost 1; bases outside the gene matches: 5. The CDR3 here is CATLGQGASYEQYF. The CDR3 DNA is TGTGCCACCCTGGGACAGGGGGCATCCTACGAGCAGTACTTC.

The chain links TRBV12-3 or TRBV12-4 to TRBJ2-2; D gene unclear. CDR3 length: 14 amino acids. Trimming shortened V by 2 bases and J by 1 base, and 5 bases separated the two germline ends. The CDR3 sequence: CASSLIQNTGELFF. CDR3 in DNA: TGTGCCAGCAGTTTAATCCAGAACACCGGGGAGCTGTTTTTT.

For the CDR3, the DNA is TGTGCCAGCAGTGAGGGACTTCAGGATGAGCAGTTCTTC. Translated, it gives CASSEGLQDEQFF. V gene TRBV6-1 combines with J gene TRBJ2-1, with D tentatively TRBD2 (6 bases). The germline V and J ends were trimmed by 3 bases and 8 bases, with 11 bases remaining between them. CDR1 is MNHNS, CDR2 SASEGT, per germline. The length of the CDR3 is 13 residues.

The CDR3 DNA sequence: TGCGCCCGCCCCCTGGGCGGGAGGTACACCGGGGAGCTGTTTTTT. Its translation is CARPLGGRYTGELFF. The genes are TRBV5-1 and TRBJ2-2, with 8 positions matching TRBD2. CDR1 and CDR2 from the germline V gene are SGHRS and YFSETQ. V trimming: 10 bases; J trimming: 3 bases; junction bases outside the gene matches: 11. The CDR3 consists of 15 residues.

The V call is TRBV7-9, the J call TRBJ2-7, with D possibly TRBD1 on 5 matching bases. CDR3 size: 14 residues. V lost 1 base, J lost 3 bases, and 10 bases lay in between. Germline CDR1 is SEHNR and CDR2 is FQNEAQ (reference sequence). The DNA for the CDR3 is TGTGCCAGCAGCTTAGGGCAGGGTGACTACGAGCAGTACGTC. This translates into CASSLGQGDYEQYV.

The chain links TRBV28 to TRBJ2-3; TRBD1 matches 7 bases. V lost 10 bases and J lost 0; bases outside the gene matches: 7. The CDR3 consists of 14 residues. CDR1 is MDHEN and CDR2 is SYDVKM in the germline V gene. The CDR3 loop is CATTGQYSTDTQYF. DNA for the CDR3: TGTGCCACCACGGGACAGTATAGCACAGATACGCAGTATTTT.

The chain links TRBV10-3 to TRBJ1-2; 10 bases fit TRBD1. The CDR3 loop spans 16 amino acids. J lost 2 bases, V lost 7 bases, and 10 bases had no gene match. The germline CDR1 and CDR2 sequences are ENHRY and SYGVKD. CDR3 in amino acids: CAIMNPGTGANYGYTF. The CDR3 DNA sequence: TGTGCCATCATGAACCCCGGGACAGGGGCGAACTATGGCTACACCTTC.

The table lists this clonotype with a few counts. V and J are TRBV7-9 and TRBJ1-2; D gene ambiguous. In germline, CDR1 is SEHNR, CDR2 FQNEAQ (reference sequence). The V and J ends lost 1 base and 5 bases respectively, with 5 bases between them. This CDR3 comprises 12 residues. The CDR3 bases are TGTGCCAGCAGCTTAGAAAGATATGGCTACACCTTC. Translation gives CASSLERYGYTF.